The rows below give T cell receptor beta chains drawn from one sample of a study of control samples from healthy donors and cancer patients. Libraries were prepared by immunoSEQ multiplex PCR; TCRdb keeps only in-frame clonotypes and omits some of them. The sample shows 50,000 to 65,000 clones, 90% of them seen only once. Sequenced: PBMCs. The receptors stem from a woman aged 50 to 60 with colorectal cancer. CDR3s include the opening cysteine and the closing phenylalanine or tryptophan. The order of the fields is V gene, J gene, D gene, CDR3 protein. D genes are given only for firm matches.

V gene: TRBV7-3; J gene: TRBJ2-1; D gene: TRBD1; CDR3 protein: CASSRGTGHYNEQFF
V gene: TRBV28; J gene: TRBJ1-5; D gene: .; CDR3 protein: CASTEQGFLGNQPQHF
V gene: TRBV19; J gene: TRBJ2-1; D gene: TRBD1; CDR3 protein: CASSIYRGLSEQFF
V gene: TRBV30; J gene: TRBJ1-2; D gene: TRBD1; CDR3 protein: CAWRLRDRVYYGYTF
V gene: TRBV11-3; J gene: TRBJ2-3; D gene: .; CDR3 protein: CASSSVADTQYF
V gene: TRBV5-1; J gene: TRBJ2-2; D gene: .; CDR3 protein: CASSREGTGELFF
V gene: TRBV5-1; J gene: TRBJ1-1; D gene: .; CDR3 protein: CASSLGRHLDTEAFF
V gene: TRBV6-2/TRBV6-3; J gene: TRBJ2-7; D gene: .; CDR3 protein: CASTPGRGITYEQYF
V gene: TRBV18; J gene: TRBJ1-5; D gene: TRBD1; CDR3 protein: CATWGTDDQPQHF
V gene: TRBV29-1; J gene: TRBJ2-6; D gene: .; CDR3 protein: CSVVGTGANVLTF
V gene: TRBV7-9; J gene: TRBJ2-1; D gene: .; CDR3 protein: CASSHPGLQFF
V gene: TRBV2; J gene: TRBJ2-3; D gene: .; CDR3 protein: CATSFTDTQYF
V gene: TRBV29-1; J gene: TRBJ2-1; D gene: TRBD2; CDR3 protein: CSVVLASNMGEQFF
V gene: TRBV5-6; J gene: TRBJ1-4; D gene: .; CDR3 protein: CASSLSDGGKLFF
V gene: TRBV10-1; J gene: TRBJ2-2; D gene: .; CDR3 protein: CASSGGRWPDTGELFF
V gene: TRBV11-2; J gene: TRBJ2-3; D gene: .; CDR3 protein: CASSLDSRGTDTQYF
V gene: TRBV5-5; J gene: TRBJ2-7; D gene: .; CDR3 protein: CASSLFPGRSSYEQYF
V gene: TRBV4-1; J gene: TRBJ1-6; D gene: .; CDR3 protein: CASSRGQQSSYNSPLHF
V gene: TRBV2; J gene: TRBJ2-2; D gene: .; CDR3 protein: CASRQAGELFF
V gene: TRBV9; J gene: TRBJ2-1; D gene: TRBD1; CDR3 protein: CASSVDGDSSYNEQFF
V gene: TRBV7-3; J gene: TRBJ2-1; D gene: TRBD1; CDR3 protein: CASSFDRGHDEQFF
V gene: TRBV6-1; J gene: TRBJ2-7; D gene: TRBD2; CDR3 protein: CASSEFASGTYEQYF
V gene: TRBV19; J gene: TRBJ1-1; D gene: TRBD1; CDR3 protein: CASSRDRGRGEAFF
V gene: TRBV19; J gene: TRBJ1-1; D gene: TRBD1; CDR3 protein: CASSRTGALNTEAFF
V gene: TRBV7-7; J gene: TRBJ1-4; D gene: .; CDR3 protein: CASSPLVGAGAGKLFF
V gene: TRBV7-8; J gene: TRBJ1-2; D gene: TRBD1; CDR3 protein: CASTRPGGRGYTF
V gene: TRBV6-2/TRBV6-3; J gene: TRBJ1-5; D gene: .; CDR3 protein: CASSYSSSNQPQHF
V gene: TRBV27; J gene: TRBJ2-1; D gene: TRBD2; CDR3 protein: CASSSTPGTSGRRWTGTGNEQFF
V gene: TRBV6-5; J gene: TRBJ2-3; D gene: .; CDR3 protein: CASSYEASDTDTQYF
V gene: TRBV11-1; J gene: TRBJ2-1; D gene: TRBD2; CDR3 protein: CASKGLAGRNEQFF
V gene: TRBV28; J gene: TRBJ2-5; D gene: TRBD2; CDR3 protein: CASKLAGAVETQYF
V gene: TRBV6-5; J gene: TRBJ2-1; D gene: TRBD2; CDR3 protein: CATGEGLAFNEQFF
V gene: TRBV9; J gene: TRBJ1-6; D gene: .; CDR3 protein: CASSPAPFRSPLHF
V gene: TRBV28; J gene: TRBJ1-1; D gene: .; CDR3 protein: CASSFEPVLRRPEAFF
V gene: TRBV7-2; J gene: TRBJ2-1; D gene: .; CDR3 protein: CASQGPVSYNEQFF
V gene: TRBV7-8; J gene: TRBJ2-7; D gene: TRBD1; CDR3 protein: CASSWVRGTYEQYF
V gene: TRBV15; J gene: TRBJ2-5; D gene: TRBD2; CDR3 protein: CATSRGGSGSPETQYF
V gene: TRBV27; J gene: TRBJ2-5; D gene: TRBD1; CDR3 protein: CASSLYRGDKETQYF
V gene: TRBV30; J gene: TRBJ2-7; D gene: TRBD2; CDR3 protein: CAWRPGLAGIYEQYF
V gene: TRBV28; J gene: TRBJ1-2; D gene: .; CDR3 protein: CASSLVGAYYGYTF
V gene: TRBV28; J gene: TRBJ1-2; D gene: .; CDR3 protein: CASSLAKNYGYTF
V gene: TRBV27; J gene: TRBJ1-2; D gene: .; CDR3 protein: CASSTQTGRANYGYTF
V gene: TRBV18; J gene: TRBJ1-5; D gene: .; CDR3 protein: CASSPEGDQPQHF
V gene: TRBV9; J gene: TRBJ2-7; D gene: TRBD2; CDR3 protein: CASSVGSGRAYEQYF
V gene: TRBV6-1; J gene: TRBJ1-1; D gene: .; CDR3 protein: CASSEGGGMNTEAFF
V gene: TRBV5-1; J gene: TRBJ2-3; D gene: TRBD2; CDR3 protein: CASSSIPRTSGGADTQYF
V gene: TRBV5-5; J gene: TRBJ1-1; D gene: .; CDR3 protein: CASSLRGYAEAFF
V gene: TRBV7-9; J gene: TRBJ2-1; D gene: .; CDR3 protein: CASSPAQGRVLEQFF
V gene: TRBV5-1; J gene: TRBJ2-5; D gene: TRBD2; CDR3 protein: CASSNSGGNVYQETQYF
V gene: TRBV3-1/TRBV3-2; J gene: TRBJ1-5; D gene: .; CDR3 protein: CASSDDRGQQNQPQHF
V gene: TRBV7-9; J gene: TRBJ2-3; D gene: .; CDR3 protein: CASSLTGTFTDTQYF